Listed here are 29 T cell receptor beta chains from one sample, sequenced in a study of blood T cell repertoires in COVID-19. Clones were read by immunoSEQ multiplex PCR, and TCRdb kept only the in-frame ones, dropping some. The data hold a few hundred thousand clones, with over 65% observed a single time. The source material was peripheral blood. The receptors come from an elderly woman with acute or convalescent COVID-19.

The chain combines TRBV6-2 or TRBV6-3 with TRBJ2-1; D gene ambiguous. Between the trimmed V and J ends, which lost 4 bases and 6 bases, there was a span of 16 bases. Germline lookup yields CDR1 MNHEY and CDR2 SVGEGT. The CDR3 totals 15 residues. This CDR3 is CASSFNFGPGNEQFF. DNA of the CDR3: TGTGCCAGCAGTTTTAACTTCGGCCCGGGCAATGAGCAGTTCTTC.

CDR3 amino acids: CASSLVFSKETQYF. The DNA of the CDR3 is TGTGCCAGCAGCTTAGTTTTTTCTAAAGAGACCCAGTACTTC. V is TRBV11-2 and J is TRBJ2-5; D gene uncertain. This CDR3 spans 14 amino acids. The V gene's germline CDR1 is SGHAT and CDR2 FQNNGV. Trimming cost V 1 base and J 3 bases, with 9 bases left between them.

This clone has only a few counts. The chain employs TRBV6-1 and TRBJ2-2; TRBD1 is a possible D gene (5 bases). The germline V gene encodes CDR1 MNHNS and CDR2 SASEGT. The V and J ends lost 1 base and 6 bases respectively, with 9 bases between them. The CDR3 spans 14 residues. CDR3 residues: CASSEGSTAGELFF. DNA of the CDR3: TGTGCCAGCAGTGAAGGTTCGACAGCCGGGGAGCTGTTTTTT.

This clone was counted only a few times. The CDR3 region has the DNA TGTGCCAGCAGCTCACGGACAGACACCGGGGAGCTGTTTTTT. Its protein is CASSSRTDTGELFF. The rearrangement uses TRBV7-9 and TRBJ2-2; possibly TRBD1 for D (6 bases). This CDR3 is 14 amino acids long. Trimming pared 4 bases from V and 3 bases from J, leaving 9 bases between. Germline CDR1 SEHNR, CDR2 FQNEAQ (reference sequence).

The chain couples TRBV5-1 to TRBJ1-1; D is possibly TRBD1 (5 bases). This CDR3 has 13 residues. Trimming removed 4 bases from V and 7 bases from J, with 14 bases in between. Germline V gene sequence: CDR1 SGHRS, CDR2 YFSETQ. CDR3 in amino acids: CASSPPGGLEAFF. In DNA form, the CDR3 reads TGCGCCAGCAGCCCCCCGGGGGGACTTGAAGCTTTCTTT.

This clone was counted a few times. The V call is TRBV20-1, the J call TRBJ1-5, with 10 positions matching TRBD1. The CDR3 totals 15 residues. The V gene end was trimmed by 3 bases and the J gene end by 3 bases; junction bases not matched to a gene: 5. CDR1 is DFQATT and CDR2 is SNEGSKA in the germline V gene (reference sequence). The CDR3 sequence: CSASIGTGANQPQHF. The CDR3 DNA sequence: TGCAGTGCTAGTATAGGGACAGGGGCCAATCAGCCCCAGCATTTT.

This clone was detected once. V usage is TRBV5-6 and J usage is TRBJ2-5, with TRBD2 matching over 11 bases. The CDR3 is 16 residues long. The ends lost 2 bases at V and 5 bases at J; junction bases unmatched: 8. Germline V gives CDR1 SGHDT, CDR2 YYEEEE. The CDR3 here is CASSFSGGAFRETQYF. The DNA for the CDR3 is TGTGCCAGCAGCTTTAGCGGGGGGGCCTTTAGGGAGACCCAGTACTTC. Full variable domain (outside the CDR3, taken from reference TRBV5-6 and TRBJ2-5): DAGVTQSPTHLIKTRGQQVTLRCSPKSGHDTVSWYQQALGQGPQFIFQYYEEEERQRGNFPDRFSGHQFPNYSSELNVNALLLGDSALYLCASSFSGGAFRETQYFGPGTRLLVL.

The chain employs TRBV5-4 and TRBJ2-7, with D tentatively TRBD2 (5 bases). There are 14 residues in the CDR3. The germline CDR1 and CDR2 sequences are SGHNT and YYREEE (reference sequence). The V gene lost 6 bases and the J gene lost 2 bases, with 15 bases spanning the gap. The DNA for the CDR3 is TGTGCCAGCACCCCCGGAGGACCAACCTACGAGCAGTACTTC. It encodes CASTPGGPTYEQYF.

The chain couples TRBV24-1 to TRBJ2-2; TRBD1 might be the D (7 bases). This CDR3 is built from 17 residues. Per germline, CDR1 KGHDR and CDR2 SFDVKD. V was trimmed by 2 bases and J by 4 bases, leaving 16 bases between them. CDR3 sequence (DNA): TGTGCCACCAGTGATTCTACCGGGACAGCGGGCACCGGGGAGCTGTTTTTT. This translates into CATSDSTGTAGTGELFF.

This chain links TRBV6-4 with TRBJ1-2; the match to TRBD1 covers 10 bases. Germline V lookup: CDR1 MRHNA, CDR2 SNTAGT. The CDR3 runs 16 residues. V lost 11 bases to trimming and J lost 2 bases; unmatched junction nucleotides: 14. The DNA for the CDR3 is TGTGCCGGGGTAACCGGGACAGGGGAAAAGAACTATGGCTACACCTTC. It specifies CAGVTGTGEKNYGYTF.

Worth noting for this clone: Other DNA sequences from this sample encode an identical CDR3 as well. The V and J genes are TRBV9 and TRBJ2-3, with D unclear. Trimming removed 4 bases from V and 0 bases from J, with 3 bases in between. CDR1 SGDLS and CDR2 YYNGEE come from the germline V gene. The CDR3 has 12 amino acids. This chain's CDR3 is CASSRSTDTQYF. DNA for the CDR3: TGTGCCAGCAGCCGGAGCACAGATACGCAGTATTTT.

The chain carries TRBV7-2 and TRBJ1-1; TRBD1 aligns across 7 bases. The length of the CDR3 is 15 residues. Trimming took 5 bases from V and 4 from J; bases not matched to a gene: 10. In germline, CDR1 is SGHTA, CDR2 FQGNSA. CDR3 bases: TGTGCCAGCAGCCCCCAGGGGGGCGATATCACTGAAGCTTTCTTT. Translated: CASSPQGGDITEAFF. Combining the CDR3 with reference TRBV7-2 and TRBJ1-1 gives the whole variable domain GAGVSQSPSNKVTEKGKDVELRCDPISGHTALYWYRQSLGQGLEFLIYFQGNSAPDKSGLPSDRFSAERTGGSVSTLTIQRTQQEDSAVYLCASSPQGGDITEAFFGQGTRLTVV.

V gene TRBV5-8 combines with J gene TRBJ2-3; 8 bases fit TRBD1. The CDR3 is 14 amino acids. Germline lookup yields CDR1 SGHTS and CDR2 YDEGEE. J lost 4 bases, V lost 2 bases, and 3 bases had no gene match. Here the CDR3 reads CASSFPQGADTQYF. The CDR3 DNA reads as TGTGCCAGCAGCTTTCCACAGGGGGCAGATACGCAGTATTTT.

The chain is built from TRBV3-1 (or the pseudogene TRBV3-2) and TRBJ2-6; no firm D call. V was trimmed by 2 bases and J by 0 bases, leaving 5 bases between them. Germline V gene lookup returns CDR1 LGHDT and CDR2 YNNKEL (reference sequence). CDR3 length: 15 amino acids. The CDR3 coding sequence is TGTGCCAGCAGCCAATTCCTCTCTGGGGCCAACGTCCTGACTTTC. This sequence encodes CASSQFLSGANVLTF.

This sequence joins TRBV4-1 and TRBJ2-7; 9 positions agree with TRBD2. Losses at the gene ends were 4 bases for V and 1 base for J; bases not matched to a gene: 11. CDR1 MGHRA and CDR2 YSYEKL come from the germline V gene. CDR3 size: 17 residues. In DNA form, the CDR3 reads TGCGCCAGCAGCCTCGGGACTAGCTGGAGGGGGTCCTACGAGCAGTACTTC. Encoded protein: CASSLGTSWRGSYEQYF.

V gene TRBV5-1 combines with J gene TRBJ1-4; D perhaps matches TRBD1 (5 bases). Germline V gene sequence: CDR1 SGHRS, CDR2 YFSETQ. There are 14 residues in the CDR3. V shed 4 bases and J shed 4 bases, with 11 bases lying between them. Here the CDR3 reads CASSTGTHNEKLFF. The CDR3 DNA reads as TGCGCCAGCAGCACCGGGACTCATAATGAAAAACTGTTTTTT.

The chain is built from TRBV7-9 and TRBJ1-5, with 8 bases matching TRBD1. The CDR3 is made up of 15 amino acids. CDR1 and CDR2 from the germline V gene are SEHNR and FQNEAQ (reference sequence). V dropped 5 bases and J dropped 1; count of bases not matched to a gene: 4. CDR3 nucleotide sequence: TGTGCCAGCAGCGCACAGGGGGGAAGCAATCAGCCCCAGCATTTT. It translates to CASSAQGGSNQPQHF.

V is TRBV5-1 and J is TRBJ1-1; D is uncertain. V lost 0 bases to trimming and J lost 6 bases, with 12 bases between them. The length of the CDR3 is 14 residues. The germline CDR1 and CDR2 sequences are SGHRS and YFSETQ. The CDR3 sequence: CASSLAPHKPEAFF. The CDR3, as DNA: TGCGCCAGCAGCTTGGCGCCGCATAAGCCTGAAGCTTTCTTT.

This clone was seen a handful of times. The chain couples TRBV2 to TRBJ2-1; 7 bases match TRBD1. The V and J ends lost 5 bases and 6 bases, in that order; junction bases with no gene match: 4. Germline loops: CDR1 SNHLY, CDR2 FYNNEI. The length of the CDR3 is 13 residues. CDR3: CASSLTGFNEQFF. Written as DNA, the CDR3 is TGTGCCAGCAGTCTGACAGGGTTCAATGAGCAGTTCTTC.

The V call is TRBV7-9, the J call TRBJ1-2; TRBD1 might be the D (5 bases). V was trimmed by 1 base and J by 6 bases, leaving 12 bases between them. The CDR3 sequence is 14 residues long. Germline V CDR1 and CDR2: SEHNR, FQNEAQ (reference sequence). CDR3 DNA: TGTGCCAGCAGCTTAGTGCAGGGAAGTCATGGCTACACCTTC. Encoded protein: CASSLVQGSHGYTF.

The rearrangement uses TRBV2 and TRBJ2-1; the D gene is possibly TRBD2 (6 bases). CDR3 length: 15 residues. Trimming removed 6 bases at V and 5 bases at J, with 17 bases between. The germline CDR1 and CDR2 sequences are SNHLY and FYNNEI. Here the CDR3 DNA reads TGTGCCAGCAGCAGGACTATCCGGGATCACAATGAGCAGTTCTTC. This sequence encodes CASSRTIRDHNEQFF.

This clone came up a few times. This chain uses TRBV2 with TRBJ2-2; 11 bases agree with TRBD2. Germline CDR1 and CDR2: SNHLY and FYNNEI. The CDR3 is 15 residues long. J was trimmed by 6 bases and V by 3 bases; bases with no gene match: 3. CDR3 coding DNA: TGTGCCAGCAGTGATCAACTAGCGGGAGCCGGGGAGCTGTTTTTT. Protein: CASSDQLAGAGELFF.

V usage is TRBV5-4 and J usage is TRBJ2-7, with 9 nucleotides matching TRBD1. Germline V gene sequence: CDR1 SGHNT, CDR2 YYREEE (reference sequence). The trim removed 1 base at V and 9 bases at J, leaving 8 bases unmatched. This CDR3 is built from 14 residues. CDR3 bases: TGTGCCAGCAGCTTGTTTGGGGACAGGGTTACGCAGTACTTC. Amino acid sequence: CASSLFGDRVTQYF.

The V gene is TRBV5-1, the J gene TRBJ2-5; TRBD2 agrees at 15 bases. Trimming removed 4 bases from V and 7 bases from J; junction bases left unmatched: 2. The CDR3 has 14 amino acids. Germline V lookup: CDR1 SGHRS, CDR2 YFSETQ. The CDR3 DNA reads TGCGCCAGCAGCACGGGACTAGCGGGAGGGACCCAGTACTTC. This translates into CASSTGLAGGTQYF.

The chain recombines TRBV6-5 with TRBJ2-1, with D unclear. Germline V gene lookup returns CDR1 MNHEY and CDR2 SVGAGI. The V end lost 0 bases, the J end lost 2 bases, and 5 bases lay between the germline ends. This CDR3 region has 14 residues. The CDR3 is CASSYSDTYNEQFF. CDR3 bases: TGTGCCAGCAGTTACTCAGACACCTACAATGAGCAGTTCTTC.

V and J are TRBV18 and TRBJ2-7, with D possibly matching TRBD2 (5 bases). The V end lost 2 bases, the J end lost 6 bases, and 11 bases lay between the germline ends. The CDR3 is 13 residues long. Germline V lookup: CDR1 KGHSH, CDR2 LQKENI. Here the CDR3 reads CASSPARAGEQYF. DNA for the CDR3: TGTGCCAGCTCACCAGCGAGGGCTGGCGAGCAGTACTTC. Drawing the rest from reference TRBV18 and TRBJ2-7, the complete variable domain is NAGVMQNPRHLVRRRGQEARLRCSPMKGHSHVYWYRQLPEEGLKFMVYLQKENIIDESGMPKERFSAEFPKEGPSILRIQQVVRGDSAAYFCASSPARAGEQYFGPGTRLTVT.

This clone showed up many times. V is TRBV18 and J is TRBJ1-1; tentatively, D is TRBD1 (5 bases). CDR1 and CDR2 from the germline V gene are KGHSH and LQKENI. The CDR3 is 13 residues long. Trimming left V 4 bases short and J 2 bases short, with 8 bases between. CDR3 protein: CASSQQANTEAFF. CDR3 bases: TGTGCCAGCTCACAACAGGCCAACACTGAAGCTTTCTTT. Complete variable domain (other parts from reference TRBV18 and TRBJ1-1): NAGVMQNPRHLVRRRGQEARLRCSPMKGHSHVYWYRQLPEEGLKFMVYLQKENIIDESGMPKERFSAEFPKEGPSILRIQQVVRGDSAAYFCASSQQANTEAFFGQGTRLTVV.

The gene calls are TRBV5-1 and TRBJ2-2; 8 nucleotides agree with TRBD2. V shed 1 base and J 1 base; nucleotides not matched to a gene: 6. CDR1 and CDR2 from the germline V gene are SGHRS and YFSETQ. The CDR3 is made up of 17 amino acids. The CDR3 DNA is TGCGCCAGCAGCTTGATTAGCGGGGCGGGGAACACCGGGGAGCTGTTTTTT. Translated, it gives CASSLISGAGNTGELFF.

V gene TRBV2 combines with J gene TRBJ2-5; TRBD2 is a possible D gene (5 bases). The CDR3 runs 15 residues. Germline values: CDR1 SNHLY, CDR2 FYNNEI. V gave up 9 bases and J gave up 2 bases, with 19 bases separating them. For the CDR3, the DNA is TGTGCCAGTAAGAAAGGGAGTTTGTCGCAAGAGACCCAGTACTTC. Translating gives CASKKGSLSQETQYF.